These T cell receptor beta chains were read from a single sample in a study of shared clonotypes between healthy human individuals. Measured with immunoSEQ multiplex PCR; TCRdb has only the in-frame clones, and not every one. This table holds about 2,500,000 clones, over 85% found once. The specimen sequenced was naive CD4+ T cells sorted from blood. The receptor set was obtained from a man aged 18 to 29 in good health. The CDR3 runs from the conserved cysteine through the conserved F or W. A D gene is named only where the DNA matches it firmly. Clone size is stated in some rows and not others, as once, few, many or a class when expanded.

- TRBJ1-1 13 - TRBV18 CASSQMKETEAFF TGTGCCAGCTCACAGATGAAGGAGACTGAAGCTTTCTTT
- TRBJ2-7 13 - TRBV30 CAWSVGTPYEQYF TGTGCCTGGAGTGTAGGGACACCCTACGAGCAGTACTTC
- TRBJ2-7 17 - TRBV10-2 CASSDYVWRGPRLEQYF TGCGCCAGCAGTGATTACGTCTGGAGAGGCCCAAGGCTGGAGCAGTACTTC
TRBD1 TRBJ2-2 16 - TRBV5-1 CASSLPTGAEAGELFF TGCGCCAGCAGCTTGCCGACAGGGGCGGAAGCCGGGGAGCTGTTTTTT
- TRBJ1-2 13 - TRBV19 CASSRTVSYGYTF TGTGCCAGTAGTAGGACAGTGTCCTATGGCTACACCTTC
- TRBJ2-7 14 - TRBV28 CASSLRLTFYEQYF TGTGCCAGCAGTTTAAGGCTGACTTTCTACGAGCAGTACTTC
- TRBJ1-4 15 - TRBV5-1 CASSFLGMANEKLFF TGCGCCAGCAGCTTCCTGGGTATGGCTAATGAAAAACTGTTTTTT
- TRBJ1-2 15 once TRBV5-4 CASSTIQGYVYGYTF TGTGCCAGCAGCACGATTCAGGGGTATGTCTATGGCTACACCTTC
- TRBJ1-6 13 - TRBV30 CAWKDRTNSPLHF TGTGCCTGGAAAGATAGGACTAATTCACCCCTCCACTTT
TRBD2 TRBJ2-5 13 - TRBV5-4 CASSLVLAETQYF TGTGCCAGCAGCTTGGTACTAGCGGAGACCCAGTACTTC
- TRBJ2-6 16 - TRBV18 CASSPQQSSGANVLTF TGTGCCAGCTCACCACAGCAGAGCTCTGGGGCCAACGTCCTGACTTTC
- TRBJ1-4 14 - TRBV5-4 CASSLGGGNEKLFF TGTGCCAGCAGCTTGGGGGGAGGGAATGAAAAACTGTTTTTT
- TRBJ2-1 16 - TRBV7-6 CASSLVGAGLYNEQFF TGTGCCAGCAGCTTAGTGGGAGCGGGTCTTTACAATGAGCAGTTCTTC
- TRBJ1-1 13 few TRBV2 CASRLREDTEAFF TGTGCCAGCCGGCTCCGGGAGGACACTGAAGCTTTCTTT
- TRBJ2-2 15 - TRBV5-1 CASSLGDGNTGELFF TGCGCCAGCAGCTTAGGGGACGGTAACACCGGGGAGCTGTTTTTT
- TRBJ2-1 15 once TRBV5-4 CASSLGGSTYNEQFF TGTGCCAGCAGCTTGGGCGGGTCGACCTACAATGAGCAGTTCTTC
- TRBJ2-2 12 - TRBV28 CASLGVTGELFF TGTGCCAGCTTGGGGGTCACCGGGGAGCTGTTTTTT
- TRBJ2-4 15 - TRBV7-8 CASSLVRGSKNIQYF TGTGCCAGCAGCTTAGTTCGGGGGTCCAAAAACATTCAGTACTTC
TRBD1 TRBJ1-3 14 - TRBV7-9 CASSLQGRGNTIYF TGTGCCAGCAGTCTACAGGGGAGGGGAAACACCATATATTTT
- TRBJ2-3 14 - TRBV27 CASLGRGATDTQYF TGTGCCAGCCTAGGAAGGGGAGCCACAGATACGCAGTATTTT
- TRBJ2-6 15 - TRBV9 CASSVVGAGANVLTF TGTGCCAGCAGCGTAGTGGGAGCTGGGGCCAACGTCCTGACTTTC
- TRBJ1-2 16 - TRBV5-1 CASSLGPRTTNYGYTF TGCGCCAGCAGCTTGGGGCCCAGGACAACTAACTATGGCTACACCTTC
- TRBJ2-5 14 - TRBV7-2 CASSQAGKTGTQYF TGTGCCAGCAGTCAAGCGGGCAAAACTGGAACCCAGTACTTC
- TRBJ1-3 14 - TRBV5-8 CASSWAGSGNTIYF TGTGCCAGCAGCTGGGCAGGCTCTGGAAACACCATATATTTT
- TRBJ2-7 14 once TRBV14 CASSQETGRYEQYF TGTGCCAGCAGCCAAGAGACAGGGAGGTACGAGCAGTACTTC
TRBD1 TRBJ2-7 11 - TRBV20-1 CSARDRAEQYF TGCAGTGCCCGGGACAGGGCCGAGCAGTACTTC
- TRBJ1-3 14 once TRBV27 CASSPRHTGNTIYF TGTGCCAGCAGCCCCCGACACACTGGAAACACCATATATTTT
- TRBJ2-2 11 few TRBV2 CASSDSGELFF TGTGCCAGCAGTGACTCCGGGGAGCTGTTTTTT
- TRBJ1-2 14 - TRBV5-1 CASSLGQGPYGYTF TGCGCCAGCAGCTTGGGTCAGGGCCCCTATGGCTACACCTTC
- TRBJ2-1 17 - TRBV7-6 CASSLASGTVSYNEQFF TGTGCCAGCAGCTTAGCGTCTGGGACGGTCTCCTACAATGAGCAGTTCTTC
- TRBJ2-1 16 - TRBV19 CASSMGREPGRNEQFF TGTGCCAGTAGTATGGGTAGGGAGCCGGGGCGCAATGAGCAGTTCTTC
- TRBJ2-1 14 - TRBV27 CASSSPRWNNEQFF TGTGCCAGCAGTTCCCCGAGGTGGAACAATGAGCAGTTCTTC
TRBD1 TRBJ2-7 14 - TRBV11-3 CASSQRDRQTEQYF TGTGCCAGCAGCCAAAGGGACAGACAGACAGAGCAGTACTTC
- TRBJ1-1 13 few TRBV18 CASSPQGNTEAFF TGTGCCAGCTCACCACAGGGAAACACTGAAGCTTTCTTT
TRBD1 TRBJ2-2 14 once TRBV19 CASRGTGGSGELFF TGTGCCAGTAGGGGGACAGGGGGCTCCGGGGAGCTGTTTTTT
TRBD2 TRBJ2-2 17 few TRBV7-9 CASSLPETSLNTGELFF TGTGCCAGCAGCTTACCCGAGACTAGCCTGAACACCGGGGAGCTGTTTTTT
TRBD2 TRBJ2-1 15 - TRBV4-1 CASSQGSGGWVEQFF TGCGCCAGCAGCCAAGGTAGCGGGGGGTGGGTTGAGCAGTTCTTC
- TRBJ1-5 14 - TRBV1 CTSSQGDSNQPQHF TGCACCAGCAGCCAGGGGGATAGCAATCAGCCCCAGCATTTT
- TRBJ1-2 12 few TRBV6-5 CASSYSGYGYTF TGTGCCAGCAGTTACTCAGGGTATGGCTACACCTTC
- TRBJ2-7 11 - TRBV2 CASRTAYEQYF TGTGCCAGCCGGACAGCCTACGAGCAGTACTTC
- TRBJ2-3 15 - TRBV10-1 CATRDSGTNTDTQYF TGCGCCACACGGGACTCCGGGACGAACACAGATACGCAGTATTTT
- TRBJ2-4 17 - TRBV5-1 CASSLAARQGAKNIQYF TGCGCCAGCAGCTTGGCCGCCCGTCAGGGGGCCAAAAACATTCAGTACTTC
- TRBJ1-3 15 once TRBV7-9 CASSPGRSSGNTIYF TGTGCCAGCAGCCCGGGACGGAGCTCTGGAAACACCATATATTTT
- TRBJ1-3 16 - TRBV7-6 CASSLGDGLSGNTIYF TGTGCCAGCAGCTTGGGGGACGGGCTGTCTGGAAACACCATATATTTT
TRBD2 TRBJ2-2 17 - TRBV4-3 CASSQGIQGTRTGELFF TGCGCCAGCAGCCAAGGAATCCAAGGGACTAGAACCGGGGAGCTGTTTTTT
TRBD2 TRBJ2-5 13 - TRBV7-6 CASSSLAGQTQYF TGTGCCAGCAGCTCACTAGCGGGGCAGACCCAGTACTTC
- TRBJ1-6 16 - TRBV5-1 CASSLGRSRDISPLHF TGCGCCAGCAGCTTGGGGAGATCCCGGGACATCTCACCCCTCCACTTT
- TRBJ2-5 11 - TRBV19 CASSIGSGLHF TGTGCCAGTAGTATTGGTAGCGGACTCCACTTC
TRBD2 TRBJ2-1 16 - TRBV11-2 CASSSAGGPSYNEQFF TGTGCCAGCAGCTCCGCGGGGGGACCGTCCTACAATGAGCAGTTCTTC
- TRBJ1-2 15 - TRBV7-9 CASSPQGGPNYGYTF TGTGCCAGCAGCCCACAGGGCGGTCCTAACTATGGCTACACCTTC
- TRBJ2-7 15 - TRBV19 CASSIAPGRTYEQYF TGTGCCAGTAGTATAGCGCCGGGGCGGACCTACGAGCAGTACTTC
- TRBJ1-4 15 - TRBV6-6 CASTTGAGVNEKLFF TGTGCCAGCACCACGGGTGCGGGAGTTAATGAAAAACTGTTTTTT
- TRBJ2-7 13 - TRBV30 CAWSVGSTYEQYF TGTGCCTGGAGTGTCGGGTCCACCTACGAGCAGTACTTC
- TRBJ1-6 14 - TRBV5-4 CASSLAGVNSPLHF TGTGCCAGCAGCTTGGCAGGGGTAAATTCACCCCTCCACTTT
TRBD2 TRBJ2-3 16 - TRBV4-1 CASSQDQAGGVDTQYF TGCGCCAGCAGCCAAGATCAGGCGGGGGGTGTGGATACGCAGTATTTT
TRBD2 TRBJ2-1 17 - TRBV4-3 CASSQGTSGSVGGEQFF TGCGCCAGCAGCCAAGGGACTAGCGGGTCCGTTGGGGGTGAGCAGTTCTTC
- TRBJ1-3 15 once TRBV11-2 CASSLEGSSGNTIYF TGTGCCAGCAGCTTAGAGGGCAGCTCTGGAAACACCATATATTTT